The clone carrying this TCR beta chain was detected once. One or more pre-ART and two or more post-ART PBMC samples were available from each donor. Assay version v3.0 of immunoSEQ was used, and it was run at survey level. Only in-frame clones appear in the TCRdb table, and some are missing; sequencing was by immunoSEQ multiplex PCR. The data hold about 22,000 clones, with under 90% observed a single time. The CDR3 is 16 residues long. Trimming cost V 4 bases and J 6 bases; bases outside gene matches: 12. Germline CDR1 MDHEN, CDR2 SYDVKM. This specimen comes from a study of long-term antiretroviral therapy in people with HIV.

This clonotype was obtained from a man aged 50-60 years with HIV. The sample in question was unsorted PBMCs, obtained at the start of antiretroviral therapy. The rearrangement joins TRBV28 to TRBJ2-3, with 8 bases fitting TRBD2. In DNA form, the CDR3 reads TGTGCCAGCAGTTCTCTACTAGCGGCGGGGTTGGATACGCAGTATTTT. Its protein product is CASSSLLAAGLDTQYF.